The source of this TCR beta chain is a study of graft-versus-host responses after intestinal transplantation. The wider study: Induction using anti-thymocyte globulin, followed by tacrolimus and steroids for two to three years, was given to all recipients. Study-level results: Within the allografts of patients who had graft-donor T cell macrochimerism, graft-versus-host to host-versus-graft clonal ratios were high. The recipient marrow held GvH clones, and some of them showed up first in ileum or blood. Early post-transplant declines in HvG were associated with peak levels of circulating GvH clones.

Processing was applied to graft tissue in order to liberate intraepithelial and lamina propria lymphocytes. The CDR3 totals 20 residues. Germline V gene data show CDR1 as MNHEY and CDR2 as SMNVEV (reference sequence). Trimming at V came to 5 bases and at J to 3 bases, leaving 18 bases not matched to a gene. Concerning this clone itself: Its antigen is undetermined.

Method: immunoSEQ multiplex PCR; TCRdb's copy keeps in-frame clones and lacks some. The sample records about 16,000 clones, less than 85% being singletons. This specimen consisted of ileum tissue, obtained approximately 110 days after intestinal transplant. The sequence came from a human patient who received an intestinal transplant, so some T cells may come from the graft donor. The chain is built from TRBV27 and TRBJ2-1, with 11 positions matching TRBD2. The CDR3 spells CASSPLVGLAGGSHYNEQFF. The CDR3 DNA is TGTGCCAGCAGTCCACTCGTCGGGCTAGCGGGAGGTTCCCACTACAATGAGCAGTTCTTC.